The clone carrying this T cell receptor (beta chain) showed up just a few times. What it recognizes is unknown. The sample belongs to a study of CD8 T cells in ankylosing spondylitis. Preparation of TCR beta libraries was done by quantitative 5'-RACE with molecular barcodes. In TCRdb, the 5' RACE reads were re-called with MiXCR into one record per CDR3 protein. The repertoire holds around 890,000 distinct CDR3 sequences, 12% seen once, with around 0.51% in the top ten. Study results and limitations: Seemingly characteristic of ankylosing spondylitis blood was a TCR beta motif consisting of eight highly homologous variants. Peripheral blood held disease-linked clones only at relatively low frequency, and these were CD8+. The study looked at matched synovial fluid samples from ankylosing spondylitis patients. Disease-linked clones were reported to be significantly enriched there.

This CDR3 is built from 15 residues. V was trimmed by 5 bases and J by 6 bases, leaving 21 bases between them. Per germline, CDR1 SGHRS and CDR2 YFSETQ. The chain employs TRBV5-1 and TRBJ2-7; D possibly corresponds to TRBD2 (6 bases). The sequence derives from a male donor with ankylosing spondylitis. The sequenced sample consisted of blood, either unsorted or a sorted T cell fraction (not recorded which). For the CDR3, the DNA is TGCGCCAGCAGGGAATCCGCGGGGAGTCAAGGCGAGCAGTACTTC. As protein: CASRESAGSQGEQYF.